These 28 T cell receptor beta chains were sequenced from one sample in a study of blood T cell repertoires in COVID-19. The repertoire was sequenced with immunoSEQ multiplex PCR; TCRdb's copy has only in-frame clones and lacks some. The table has roughly 250,000 clones, 75% to 90% seen once. The sequenced sample consisted of peripheral blood. The source of these receptors is a woman aged 55-75 years with active or convalescent COVID-19.

Only one count was recorded for this clone. The chain joins TRBV24-1 to TRBJ2-6; D may be TRBD1 (6 bases). The CDR3 runs 17 residues. With 6 bases removed from V and 4 bases from J, the gap between germline ends came to 18 bases. Germline assignment: CDR1 KGHDR and CDR2 SFDVKD. The CDR3 sequence is CATSPGRGYGGANVLTF. CDR3 nucleotide sequence: TGTGCCACCAGTCCTGGCAGGGGCTATGGAGGGGCCAACGTCCTGACTTTC.

This sequence joins TRBV6-6 and TRBJ1-2; a weak D match, TRBD1 (5 bases). V was trimmed by 0 bases and J by 10 bases, leaving 12 bases between them. CDR1 is MNHNY, CDR2 SVGAGI, per germline (reference sequence). The CDR3 is 13 residues long. As DNA, the CDR3 is TGTGCCAGCAGTTACTCGTTGGAAGGACACTACACCTTC. It specifies CASSYSLEGHYTF.

The chain links TRBV6-5 to TRBJ1-4, with D hard to call. This CDR3 comprises 16 residues. The V and J ends lost 1 base and 6 bases respectively, with 15 bases between them. Germline loops: CDR1 MNHEY, CDR2 SVGAGI. The CDR3 sequence is CASSYYGRAGDEKLFF. CDR3 DNA sequence: TGTGCCAGCAGTTACTATGGGAGGGCAGGAGATGAAAAACTGTTTTTT.

The V gene is TRBV30, the J gene TRBJ1-6; no reliable D call. V was trimmed by 5 bases and J by 9 bases, leaving 14 bases between them. CDR1 is GTSNPN, CDR2 SVGIG, per germline (reference sequence). CDR3 length: 13 amino acids. CDR3 sequence reads: CAWSRPYGSPLHF. As DNA, the CDR3 is TGTGCCTGGTCGCGGCCCTATGGTTCACCCCTCCACTTT.

This clone was picked up one time. This chain links TRBV15 with TRBJ1-1; no reliable D call. V shed 5 bases and J shed 11 bases, with 15 bases lying between them. The germline V gene encodes CDR1 LNHNV and CDR2 YYDKDF (reference sequence). The CDR3 is 12 amino acids. Here the CDR3 reads CATSRWSERAFF. Written as DNA, the CDR3 is TGTGCCACCAGCCGTTGGAGTGAAAGGGCTTTCTTT.

The gene calls are TRBV12-3 or TRBV12-4 and TRBJ1-5, with 7 positions matching TRBD1. V trimming: 5 bases; J trimming: 7 bases; junction bases outside the gene matches: 5. CDR3 size: 13 residues. The CDR3 region is CASSRQGDQPQHF. DNA of the CDR3: TGTGCCAGCAGTCGACAGGGTGACCAGCCCCAGCATTTT.

CDR3 amino acids: CASSLRGLGEQFF. The CDR3 region has the DNA TGTGCCAGCAGCTTACGGGGGTTGGGTGAGCAGTTCTTC. The genes are TRBV11-2 and TRBJ2-1; weak D call: TRBD2 (6 bases). The CDR3 runs to 13 residues. The germline V gene encodes CDR1 SGHAT and CDR2 FQNNGV. V was clipped by 2 bases and J by 9 bases, with 11 bases between them. Full variable domain (missing parts from reference TRBV11-2 and TRBJ2-1): EAGVAQSPRYKIIEKRQSVAFWCNPISGHATLYWYQQILGQGPKLLIQFQNNGVVDDSQLPKDRFSAERLKGVDSTLKIQPAKLEDSAVYLCASSLRGLGEQFFGPGTRLTVL.

The V gene is TRBV5-4, the J gene TRBJ1-1; a possible D gene is TRBD1 (5 bases). This CDR3 spans 15 amino acids. Germline V CDR1 and CDR2: SGHNT, YYREEE (reference sequence). Trimming removed 4 bases at V and 3 bases at J, with 16 bases between. CDR3 protein: CASSSGAKRDTEAFF. Here the CDR3 DNA reads TGTGCCAGCAGCAGCGGGGCCAAAAGGGACACTGAAGCTTTCTTT.

For this clone: No DNA is shown, since the ends of the CDR3 on it are uncertain; the CDR3 is the one TCRdb lists. This rearrangement joins TRBV6-2 or TRBV6-3 to TRBJ1-5; the DNA was not compared with TRBD1, the D call given in the table. Germline V gene sequence: CDR1 MNHEY, CDR2 SVGEGT. Both ends counted, the CDR3 spans 17 residues. CDR3 amino acids: CASSSSDRDPSNQPQHF.

The V call is TRBV28, the J call TRBJ1-1; 8 bases fit TRBD1. CDR1 MDHEN and CDR2 SYDVKM come from the germline V gene. The CDR3 contains 14 residues. The V and J ends lost 5 bases and 4 bases, in that order; junction bases with no gene match: 6. CDR3 residues: CASSPYRGGTEAFF. CDR3 DNA sequence: TGTGCCAGCAGTCCCTACAGGGGGGGCACTGAAGCTTTCTTT.

This clone was seen only once. V usage is TRBV6-5 and J usage is TRBJ2-4, with D unresolved. There are 13 residues in the CDR3. V shed 5 bases and J shed 2 bases, with 7 bases lying between them. The germline V gene has CDR1 MNHEY and CDR2 SVGAGI. CDR3 residues: CASSLNTKNIQYF. The CDR3 nucleotides are TGTGCCAGCAGTCTCAACACCAAAAACATTCAGTACTTC.

The V and J genes are TRBV9 and TRBJ2-5; 12 bases are a match to TRBD2. The germline V gene has CDR1 SGDLS and CDR2 YYNGEE. Unmatched junction bases numbered 5, after V lost 4 bases and J lost 1 base. The CDR3 consists of 16 residues. The CDR3 bases are TGTGCCAGCAGCCCCGGACTAGCGGGGATCCAAGAGACCCAGTACTTC. Its protein is CASSPGLAGIQETQYF.

V and J are TRBV6-6 and TRBJ2-3; 9 bases are a match to TRBD1. CDR1 and CDR2 from the germline V gene are MNHNY and SVGAGI (reference sequence). Unmatched junction bases numbered 3, after V lost 5 bases and J lost 6 bases. The CDR3 loop spans 13 amino acids. CDR3 in DNA: TGTGCCAGCAGTCGTGGACAGGGGGATACGCAGTATTTT. It translates to CASSRGQGDTQYF.

This chain joins TRBV5-6 and TRBJ1-5; D call uncertain. V lost 0 bases, J lost 1 base, and 11 bases lay in between. Germline V gene data show CDR1 as SGHDT and CDR2 as YYEEEE. There are 16 residues in the CDR3. CDR3 region: CASSLGGGWSNQPQHF. Here the CDR3 DNA reads TGTGCCAGCAGCTTGGGAGGCGGCTGGAGCAATCAGCCCCAGCATTTT.

The chain combines TRBV6-4 with TRBJ1-2, with TRBD1 matching over 12 bases. In germline, CDR1 is MRHNA, CDR2 SNTAGT. This CDR3 has 15 amino acids. Trimming took 1 base from V and 7 from J; bases not matched to a gene: 4. As DNA, the CDR3 is TGTGCCAGCAGTGACTGGGGACAGGGGGCAAGTGGCTACACCTTC. Translation gives CASSDWGQGASGYTF.

This chain joins TRBV30 and TRBJ1-1; the match to TRBD1 covers 7 bases. V lost 5 bases to trimming and J lost 8 bases; unmatched junction nucleotides: 5. CDR1 is GTSNPN, CDR2 SVGIG, per germline (reference sequence). The CDR3 loop spans 11 amino acids. The CDR3 here is CAWETGREAFF. As DNA, the CDR3 is TGTGCCTGGGAGACAGGGAGGGAAGCTTTCTTT.

This chain joins TRBV19 and TRBJ1-1; 8 positions match TRBD1. The CDR3 is made up of 14 amino acids. The germline CDR1 and CDR2 sequences are LNHDA and SQIVND (reference sequence). The V gene end was trimmed by 1 base and the J gene end by 6 bases; junction bases not matched to a gene: 4. The CDR3 bases are TGTGCCAGTAGTATAGGGACAGGGTACGCTGAAGCTTTCTTT. Translated: CASSIGTGYAEAFF. The full variable domain, its missing parts supplied by reference TRBV19 and TRBJ1-1, is DGGITQSPKYLFRKEGQNVTLSCEQNLNHDAMYWYRQDPGQGLRLIYYSQIVNDFQKGDIAEGYSVSREKKESFPLTVTSAQKNPTAFYLCASSIGTGYAEAFFGQGTRLTVV.

This clone occurred once. The chain recombines TRBV7-9 with TRBJ1-2; the match to TRBD1 covers 8 bases. CDR1 is SEHNR, CDR2 FQNEAQ, per germline (reference sequence). Trimming removed 4 bases from V and 4 bases from J; junction bases left unmatched: 5. This CDR3 has 14 residues. CDR3 sequence reads: CASSSDRESYGYTF. In DNA form, the CDR3 reads TGTGCCAGCAGCTCGGACAGGGAATCCTATGGCTACACCTTC.

This clone was observed a few times. This chain joins TRBV3-1 (or the pseudogene TRBV3-2) and TRBJ1-1, with D uncertain. V was clipped by 5 bases and J by 3 bases, with 16 bases between them. The CDR3 spans 15 residues. CDR1 and CDR2 (germline): LGHDT, YNNKEL (reference sequence). The CDR3 DNA follows: TGTGCCAGCAGCGACCAGGAGGGTACGTACACTGAAGCTTTCTTT. Translating it yields CASSDQEGTYTEAFF.

This rearrangement joins TRBV2 to TRBJ2-3; 8 nucleotides line up with TRBD1. The germline V gene has CDR1 SNHLY and CDR2 FYNNEI. With 6 bases clipped from V and 1 base from J, the junction kept 9 bases outside the gene matches. The CDR3 is 16 residues long. DNA for the CDR3: TGTGCCAGCAGGCGACAGGGGCTCTGGGGCACAGATACGCAGTATTTT. Protein sequence: CASRRQGLWGTDTQYF.

This chain connects TRBV5-5 to TRBJ2-7; TRBD2 aligns across 13 bases. Looked up from germline, CDR1 is SGHKS and CDR2 is YYEKEE (reference sequence). The CDR3 is 17 residues long. With 0 bases clipped from V and 3 bases from J, the junction kept 6 bases outside the gene matches. CDR3 amino acids: CASSLAPTSGGVYEQYF. For the CDR3, the DNA is TGTGCCAGCAGCTTGGCTCCCACTAGCGGGGGGGTCTACGAGCAGTACTTC.

V usage is TRBV6-5 and J usage is TRBJ2-1; 10 bases fit TRBD2. Germline values: CDR1 MNHEY, CDR2 SVGAGI. The CDR3 has 15 residues. Unmatched junction bases numbered 9, after V lost 7 bases and J lost 6 bases. The CDR3 DNA reads as TGTGCCAGCACCCCAGGACTAGCGGATTCCAATGAGCAGTTCTTC. Amino acids: CASTPGLADSNEQFF.

As to this clone: Other DNA sequences in the sample encode the same CDR3. The chain recombines TRBV7-2 with TRBJ2-7; 8 nucleotides align to TRBD1. Germline V CDR1 and CDR2: SGHTA, FQGNSA. J was trimmed by 4 bases and V by 0 bases; bases with no gene match: 5. The CDR3 runs 15 residues. This CDR3 reads CASSLAPQGAYEQYF. The CDR3 DNA is TGTGCCAGCAGCTTAGCGCCCCAGGGGGCTTACGAGCAGTACTTC.

V and J are TRBV9 and TRBJ2-3, with D tentatively TRBD2 (6 bases). Germline V gene data show CDR1 as SGDLS and CDR2 as YYNGEE. The CDR3 length is 14 residues. V dropped 4 bases and J dropped 3 bases, with 12 bases sitting between them. The CDR3 protein is CASSPMEGTDTQYF. DNA of the CDR3: TGTGCCAGCAGCCCCATGGAGGGGACAGATACGCAGTATTTT.

J is TRBJ1-3 and V is TRBV30, with D unclear. The V end lost 2 bases, the J end lost 6 bases, and 11 bases lay between the germline ends. The V gene's germline CDR1 is GTSNPN and CDR2 SVGIG (reference sequence). This CDR3 comprises 13 residues. The CDR3 region has the DNA TGTGCCTGGAGTAGGGAGGGTCCAAACACCATATATTTT. Amino acid sequence: CAWSREGPNTIYF.

The V and J genes are TRBV19 and TRBJ1-2, with TRBD1 matching 7 bases. V gave up 3 bases and J gave up 4 bases; unmatched junction bases: 2. Germline-derived CDR1 and CDR2 are LNHDA and SQIVND (reference sequence). This CDR3 is built from 13 residues. DNA for the CDR3: TGTGCCAGTAGTATTGGGACAGTCTATGGCTACACCTTC. Protein: CASSIGTVYGYTF. Full variable domain (rest looked up from reference TRBV19 and TRBJ1-2): DGGITQSPKYLFRKEGQNVTLSCEQNLNHDAMYWYRQDPGQGLRLIYYSQIVNDFQKGDIAEGYSVSREKKESFPLTVTSAQKNPTAFYLCASSIGTVYGYTFGSGTRLTVV.

The chain combines TRBV3-1 (or the pseudogene TRBV3-2) with TRBJ2-1; 8 bases are a match to TRBD1. Germline V lookup: CDR1 LGHDT, CDR2 YNNKEL (reference sequence). V was pared by 5 bases and J by 3 bases, with 3 bases of the junction left unmatched. CDR3 length: 14 residues. DNA for the CDR3: TGTGCCAGCAGCGACGACAGGGGCTACAATGAGCAGTTCTTC. This encodes CASSDDRGYNEQFF.

The chain carries TRBV7-9 and TRBJ2-1; D may be TRBD2 (5 bases). Looked up from germline, CDR1 is SEHNR and CDR2 is FQNEAQ (reference sequence). V lost 5 bases and J lost 0, with 14 bases in between. The CDR3 loop spans 16 amino acids. CDR3 residues: CASSPVEGSSYNEQFF. CDR3 bases: TGTGCCAGCAGCCCAGTCGAGGGTAGCTCCTACAATGAGCAGTTCTTC.